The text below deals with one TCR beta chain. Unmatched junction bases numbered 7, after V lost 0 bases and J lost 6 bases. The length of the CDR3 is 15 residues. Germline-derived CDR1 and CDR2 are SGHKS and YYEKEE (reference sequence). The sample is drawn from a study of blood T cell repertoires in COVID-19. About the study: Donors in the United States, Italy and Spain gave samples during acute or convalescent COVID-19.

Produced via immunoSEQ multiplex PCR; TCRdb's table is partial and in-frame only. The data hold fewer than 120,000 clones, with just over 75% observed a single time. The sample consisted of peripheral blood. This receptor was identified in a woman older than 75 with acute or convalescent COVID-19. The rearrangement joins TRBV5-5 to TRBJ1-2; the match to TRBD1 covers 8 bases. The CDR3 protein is CASSLGSAGGHGYTF. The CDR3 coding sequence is TGTGCCAGCAGCTTGGGGAGCGCAGGGGGCCATGGCTACACCTTC. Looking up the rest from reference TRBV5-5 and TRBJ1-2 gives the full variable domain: DAGVTQSPTHLIKTRGQQVTLRCSPISGHKSVSWYQQVLGQGPQFIFQYYEKEERGRGNFPDRFSARQFPNYSSELNVNALLLGDSALYLCASSLGSAGGHGYTFGSGTRLTVV.